The clone carrying this T cell receptor (beta chain) was counted only a few times. The antigen is not known. Measured with immunoSEQ multiplex PCR; TCRdb has only the in-frame clones, and not every one. The profile shows 150,000 or so clones, roughly 91% of them singletons. The data belong to a study of T cell responses to AZD1222 COVID-19 vaccine. Whole-study findings and limits: White British people made up most donors, females outnumbered males, and clonal diversity was possibly underestimated.

The CDR3 runs 13 residues. V lost 1 base and J 4 bases, leaving 4 bases between the germline ends. CDR1 is KGHDR and CDR2 is SFDVKD in the germline V gene. The chain employs TRBV24-1 and TRBJ1-3, with D hard to call. The sequence derives from an adult in good health. The source material was peripheral blood, sampled on day 0 of AZD1222 vaccination. CDR3: CATSDFPGNTIYF. The CDR3 bases are TGTGCCACCAGTGATTTCCCAGGAAACACCATATATTTT.